The present TCR beta chain was sequenced within a study of cytomegalovirus exposure and HLA in healthy donors. Amplification used 60 Vbeta primers and 13 Jbeta primers. Clones were read by immunoSEQ multiplex PCR, and TCRdb kept only the in-frame ones, dropping some. The sample lists 110,000 to 150,000 clones; 60% to 85% were seen once. Study observations and caveats: Later on, an analysis showed TCR association rates differing by HLA locus, with DRB1 the most and HLA-C the fewest.

A note on this clone: Its antigen is as yet unknown.

Trimming pared 2 bases from V and 3 bases from J, leaving 14 bases between. Germline CDR1 reads ENHRY; CDR2 reads SYGVKD. The CDR3 has 16 amino acids. This sequence originates from a man younger than 35 in good health and CMV-seronegative. Sequenced sample: PBMCs. This sequence joins TRBV10-3 and TRBJ1-5; the D is unclear. CDR3 protein: CAISEVKVYNNQPQHF. CDR3 bases: TGTGCCATCAGTGAGGTTAAAGTCTATAACAATCAGCCCCAGCATTTT.